This T cell receptor beta chain was observed in a study of cytomegalovirus exposure and HLA in healthy donors. The V end lost 4 bases, the J end lost 4 bases, and 14 bases lay between the germline ends. The germline V gene has CDR1 SGHRS and CDR2 YFSETQ. The CDR3 sequence is 14 residues long. PCR involved 60 Vbeta and 13 Jbeta primers. In the original analysis: Unique TCR beta chains totaled 65 million to 95 million in a later count, with 8.5 million to 12 million of them shared. The repertoire was sequenced with immunoSEQ multiplex PCR; TCRdb's copy has only in-frame clones and lacks some. V and J calls plus clone size are reproduced from that table; the DNA served to infer D and trimming. The sample has roughly 190,000 clones, about 83% seen once.

Sequenced: PBMCs. The source of this sequence is a female donor in good health and CMV-seronegative. The V and J genes are TRBV5-1 and TRBJ1-1; the D gene is possibly TRBD1 (5 bases). The CDR3 reads CASSLSGGGTEAFF. The DNA for the CDR3 is TGCGCCAGCAGCCTCAGCGGGGGGGGCACTGAAGCTTTCTTT.